Following are 27 T cell receptor beta chains from one sample sequenced in a study of T cell responses to AZD1222 COVID-19 vaccine. The protocol was immunoSEQ multiplex PCR, while the TCRdb copy is restricted to in-frame clones and leaves out a portion. In the table there are about 110,000 clones, about nine tenths of which are singletons. Sequences were derived from peripheral blood, sampled on day 0 of AZD1222 vaccination. The receptors were gathered from an adult in good health.

V usage is TRBV14 and J usage is TRBJ2-5; D is possibly TRBD2 (7 bases). This CDR3 spans 14 amino acids. From germline, CDR1 is SGHDN and CDR2 FVKESK. Trimming removed 2 bases at V and 2 bases at J, with 9 bases between. For the CDR3, the DNA is TGTGCCAGCAGCCAAAGGGGGGGACAAGAGACCCAGTACTTC. Protein product: CASSQRGGQETQYF.

The V and J genes are TRBV18 and TRBJ2-1, with 10 bases that match TRBD2. CDR1 KGHSH and CDR2 LQKENI come from the germline V gene. The CDR3 has 15 amino acids. The V gene end was trimmed by 0 bases and the J gene end by 6 bases; junction bases not matched to a gene: 2. This chain's CDR3 is CASSPPGLASNEQFF. The CDR3 DNA reads as TGTGCCAGCTCACCACCGGGACTAGCGTCCAATGAGCAGTTCTTC. Full variable domain (rest looked up from reference TRBV18 and TRBJ2-1): NAGVMQNPRHLVRRRGQEARLRCSPMKGHSHVYWYRQLPEEGLKFMVYLQKENIIDESGMPKERFSAEFPKEGPSILRIQQVVRGDSAAYFCASSPPGLASNEQFFGPGTRLTVL.

The chain recombines TRBV21-1 with TRBJ2-4; TRBD1 was called by the table and not checked on the DNA. TRBV21-1 is deemed a pseudogene. The CDR3 runs 13 residues. DNA for the CDR3: TGTGCCAGCAGCAGGGACAGTAAAAACATTCAGTACTTC. It specifies CASSRDSKNIQYF.

V and J are TRBV5-1 and TRBJ2-1, with D maybe TRBD1 (5 bases). The CDR3 runs 14 residues. V lost 0 bases and J 7 bases, leaving 11 bases between the germline ends. Germline CDR1 is SGHRS and CDR2 is YFSETQ. The CDR3 reads CASSLESGRNEQFF. Written as DNA, the CDR3 is TGCGCCAGCAGCTTGGAGTCAGGGCGGAATGAGCAGTTCTTC.

The CDR3 bases are TGTGCCAGCAGCCCCGGATCATCACCGTCCTACGAGCAGTACTTC. Translation: CASSPGSSPSYEQYF. V gene TRBV7-3 combines with J gene TRBJ2-7; no definite D call. This CDR3 is built from 15 residues. Germline V gene data show CDR1 as SGHTA and CDR2 as FQGTGA. The V and J ends lost 5 bases and 1 base respectively, with 15 bases between them.

V usage is TRBV27 and J usage is TRBJ2-7; no clear D gene. Per germline, CDR1 MNHEY and CDR2 SMNVEV (reference sequence). V was pared by 3 bases and J by 4 bases, with 19 bases between. The CDR3 loop spans 16 amino acids. DNA for the CDR3: TGTGCCAGCAGTTTCCGCCCAAGACTCCCCGGGTACGAGCAGTACTTC. Translating gives CASSFRPRLPGYEQYF.

The chain couples TRBV6-6 to TRBJ1-5, with 8 positions matching TRBD1. The CDR3 sequence is 14 residues long. Trimming at V came to 10 bases and at J to 3 bases, leaving 8 bases not matched to a gene. Germline V gene data show CDR1 as MNHNY and CDR2 as SVGAGI (reference sequence). CDR3: CATHRTGNNQPQHF. In DNA form, the CDR3 reads TGTGCCACCCACCGGACAGGGAACAATCAGCCCCAGCATTTT.

V usage is TRBV5-4 and J usage is TRBJ2-5, with 7 positions matching TRBD1. Looked up from germline, CDR1 is SGHNT and CDR2 is YYREEE (reference sequence). With 4 bases clipped from V and 2 bases from J, the junction kept 5 bases outside the gene matches. The CDR3 sequence is 14 residues long. The CDR3 region is CASSPGTAQETQYF. CDR3 DNA: TGTGCCAGCAGCCCCGGGACAGCTCAAGAGACCCAGTACTTC.

This chain uses TRBV4-1 with TRBJ2-7, with TRBD2 matching over 9 bases. V lost 2 bases and J lost 4; bases outside the gene matches: 6. Germline CDR1 MGHRA, CDR2 YSYEKL. The CDR3 sequence is 15 residues long. This chain's CDR3 is CASSQSPGLAYEQYF. CDR3 nucleotides: TGCGCCAGCAGCCAATCCCCGGGACTAGCTTACGAGCAGTACTTC.

This rearrangement joins TRBV18 to TRBJ2-7; 7 bases fit TRBD1. Germline V lookup: CDR1 KGHSH, CDR2 LQKENI. Trimming took 4 bases from V and 3 from J; bases not matched to a gene: 6. The CDR3 runs to 14 residues. CDR3 nucleotide sequence: TGTGCCAGCTCACTTGACAGGGTCAACTACGAGCAGTACTTC. Encoded protein: CASSLDRVNYEQYF.

This clone was observed a single time. The V call is TRBV5-4, the J call TRBJ2-1; 8 nucleotides line up with TRBD2. Germline CDR1 reads SGHNT; CDR2 reads YYREEE (reference sequence). The CDR3 has 15 amino acids. Trimming took 0 bases from V and 4 from J; bases not matched to a gene: 3. CDR3 protein: CASSLVVAGYNEQFF. For the CDR3, the DNA is TGTGCCAGCAGCTTGGTAGTAGCGGGGTACAATGAGCAGTTCTTC.

The V gene is TRBV15, the J gene TRBJ1-1, with TRBD1 as a possible D gene (5 bases). Germline assignment: CDR1 LNHNV and CDR2 YYDKDF (reference sequence). Between the trimmed V and J ends, which lost 6 bases and 2 bases, there was a span of 13 bases. The CDR3 extends over 14 amino acids. The CDR3 nucleotides read TGTGCCACCAGGGGGCGGGGACGAAACACTGAAGCTTTCTTT. This codes for CATRGRGRNTEAFF.

The genes are TRBV6-2 or TRBV6-3 and TRBJ2-3; the match to TRBD2 covers 7 bases. The CDR3 covers 14 residues. V was pared by 5 bases and J by 4 bases, with 6 bases of the junction left unmatched. Germline V gene lookup returns CDR1 MNHEY and CDR2 SVGEGT. CDR3: CASSLAGEADTQYF. The CDR3 region has the DNA TGTGCCAGCAGTCTGGCGGGAGAGGCAGATACGCAGTATTTT.

This chain uses TRBV28 with TRBJ2-7, with D tentatively TRBD2 (5 bases). CDR1 and CDR2 (germline): MDHEN, SYDVKM. The CDR3 is made up of 16 amino acids. V was shortened by 3 bases and J by 1 base, with 16 bases between the two germline ends. The chain's CDR3 is CASSLGSWGRSYEQYF. For the CDR3, the DNA is TGTGCCAGCAGTTTGGGGAGTTGGGGAAGATCCTACGAGCAGTACTTC.

The chain joins TRBV7-9 to TRBJ1-5; TRBD1 is a possible D gene (5 bases). This CDR3 has 13 amino acids. V was trimmed by 7 bases and J by 6 bases, leaving 13 bases between them. Per germline, CDR1 SEHNR and CDR2 FQNEAQ (reference sequence). The CDR3 DNA follows: TGTGCCAGCAACCAGGGCATGTTTCAGCCCCAGCATTTT. This encodes CASNQGMFQPQHF.

The rearrangement joins TRBV2 to TRBJ1-5; D remains ambiguous. The CDR3 has 14 residues. Germline CDR1 and CDR2: SNHLY and FYNNEI. Trimming shortened V by 0 bases and J by 7 bases, and 10 bases separated the two germline ends. CDR3 sequence (DNA): TGTGCCAGCAGTGAAGCGCTTCGGCGACAGCCCCAGCATTTT. Its translation: CASSEALRRQPQHF.

The V and J genes are TRBV9 and TRBJ2-3; D not resolved. Germline V gene sequence: CDR1 SGDLS, CDR2 YYNGEE. The CDR3 length is 16 residues. The V gene lost 0 bases and the J gene lost 4 bases, with 15 bases spanning the gap. CDR3 DNA: TGTGCCAGCAGCGTAGAGGCCGTCCTAAGACCAGATACGCAGTATTTT. It yields the protein CASSVEAVLRPDTQYF.

The chain has TRBV5-1 and TRBJ1-2, with 7 bases lining up with TRBD1. The germline CDR1 and CDR2 sequences are SGHRS and YFSETQ. V lost 4 bases and J lost 6; bases outside the gene matches: 12. The CDR3 sequence is 15 residues long. Written as DNA, the CDR3 is TGCGCCAGCAGCCCAGGGGGGGCGGACGGGGATGGCTACACCTTC. This encodes CASSPGGADGDGYTF. Complete variable domain (other parts from reference TRBV5-1 and TRBJ1-2): KAGVTQTPRYLIKTRGQQVTLSCSPISGHRSVSWYQQTPGQGLQFLFEYFSETQRNKGNFPGRFSGRQFSNSRSEMNVSTLELGDSALYLCASSPGGADGDGYTFGSGTRLTVV.

The chain links TRBV10-3 to TRBJ2-5; D gene unclear. The CDR3 totals 14 residues. Germline loops: CDR1 ENHRY, CDR2 SYGVKD. The ends were cut back, 7 bases at V and 6 bases at J, with 18 bases in the middle. CDR3 sequence: CAITKDPYQQTQYF. The DNA for the CDR3 is TGTGCCATCACCAAGGACCCCTATCAACAGACCCAGTACTTC.

The chain recombines TRBV5-6 with TRBJ2-7; 7 nucleotides align to TRBD2. CDR3 length equals 14 residues. The V gene's germline CDR1 is SGHDT and CDR2 YYEEEE. Trimming took 7 bases from V and 3 from J; bases not matched to a gene: 10. The CDR3 nucleotides read TGTGCCAGCCGGTCGCAAGGCGGGAGCTACGAGCAGTACTTC. This sequence encodes CASRSQGGSYEQYF.

The CDR3 reads CASSPAAGSYEQFF. In nucleotides, the CDR3 is TGTGCCAGCAGTCCTGCGGCAGGTTCGTATGAGCAGTTCTTC. This chain uses TRBV7-2 with TRBJ2-1; no definite D call. CDR1 and CDR2 from the germline V gene are SGHTA and FQGNSA. V lost 6 bases, J lost 8 bases, and 17 bases lay in between. The CDR3 extends over 14 amino acids.

This clone showed up just once. The chain is built from TRBV6-2 or TRBV6-3 and TRBJ2-3; D possibly corresponds to TRBD2 (6 bases). This CDR3 has 14 amino acids. V was clipped by 2 bases and J by 6 bases, with 12 bases between them. Germline V gene data show CDR1 as MNHEY and CDR2 as SVGEGT. CDR3 DNA: TGTGCCAGCAGTTACACGCGGGATAGGGATACGCAGTATTTT. Its protein product is CASSYTRDRDTQYF.

This chain connects TRBV12-5 to TRBJ2-2; the match to TRBD1 covers 8 bases. The CDR3 is made up of 15 amino acids. From germline, CDR1 is LGHNT and CDR2 FRNRAP. Losses at the gene ends were 4 bases for V and 6 bases for J; bases not matched to a gene: 7. As DNA, the CDR3 is TGTGCTAGTGGTTCCCGGACAGGGTACGCCGGGGAGCTGTTTTTT. This gives the protein CASGSRTGYAGELFF.

This chain uses TRBV7-2 with TRBJ2-7; TRBD1 matches 8 bases. V was pared by 3 bases and J by 7 bases, with 11 bases of the junction left unmatched. The CDR3 has 15 residues. Germline V CDR1 and CDR2: SGHTA, FQGNSA. CDR3 sequence (DNA): TGTGCCAGCAGCTTCTCAGGGGGCGGGACGTGGGAGCAGTACTTC. Amino acid sequence: CASSFSGGGTWEQYF.

This rearrangement joins TRBV7-8 to TRBJ1-2; D not certain. This CDR3 comprises 12 residues. Germline V CDR1 and CDR2: SGHVS, FQNEAQ. Trimming removed 5 bases from V and 8 bases from J, with 12 bases in between. The CDR3, as DNA: TGTGCCAGCAGCCTGCGGAACGGGGGCTACACCTTC. This sequence encodes CASSLRNGGYTF.

This clone came up a few times. The chain employs TRBV7-8 and TRBJ2-2; tentatively, D is TRBD2 (5 bases). V gave up 6 bases and J gave up 4 bases, with 21 bases separating them. Germline-derived CDR1 and CDR2 are SGHVS and FQNEAQ. The CDR3 totals 17 residues. The CDR3 DNA reads TGTGCCAGCAGTCCAGCCCTGGCACACCGGGGCACCGGGGAGCTGTTTTTT. Amino acid sequence: CASSPALAHRGTGELFF.

This chain uses TRBV5-1 with TRBJ2-2; 14 bases align to TRBD2. The CDR3 loop spans 18 amino acids. The V gene's germline CDR1 is SGHRS and CDR2 YFSETQ. J gave up 6 bases and V 3 bases, and 10 bases lay outside the gene matches. CDR3 sequence (DNA): TGCGCCAGCAGCTCGTCGACTAGCGGGAGGGCCCTCCCCGGGGAGCTGTTTTTT. Translation gives CASSSSTSGRALPGELFF.